The rows below give T cell receptor beta chains drawn from one sample of a study of blood T cell repertoires in COVID-19. The assay was immunoSEQ multiplex PCR, and TCRdb's table has in-frame clones only and misses some. The top ten hold roughly 5.6% of the sample, which has around 100,000 clones, approximately 92% seen once. Input material: peripheral blood. The receptor set was obtained from a man aged 50-59 years with active COVID-19. Both conserved end residues are part of each CDR3. The order of the fields is J gene, D gene, V gene, CDR3 length, CDR3 protein, CDR3 DNA. A D gene is named only where the DNA matches it firmly.

TRBJ2-7 - TRBV28 13 CASSLGQTYEQYF TGTGCCAGCAGTTTAGGCCAAACCTACGAGCAGTACTTC
TRBJ2-1 TRBD2 TRBV28 16 CASSSLSREVDNEQFF TGTGCCAGCAGTTCCCTCTCGCGGGAGGTAGACAATGAGCAGTTCTTC
TRBJ2-2 - TRBV24-1 15 CATSDSRRLTGELFF TGTGCCACCAGTGATTCGCGGAGGTTAACCGGGGAGCTGTTTTTT
TRBJ2-1 - TRBV5-4 14 CASSKAGQYNEQFF TGTGCCAGCAGTAAAGCGGGACAATACAATGAGCAGTTCTTC
TRBJ1-5 - TRBV7-2 13 CASSGGGNQPQHF TGTGCCAGCAGCGGGGGGGGAAATCAGCCCCAGCATTTT
TRBJ1-1 - TRBV29-1 12 CSVGGESTEAFF TGCAGCGTTGGCGGGGAGAGCACTGAAGCTTTCTTT
TRBJ2-7 - TRBV14 16 CASSLSNPGAFYEQYF TGTGCCAGCAGCCTAAGCAATCCGGGAGCGTTCTACGAGCAGTACTTC
TRBJ2-5 - TRBV7-9 16 CASSPRAGAIQETQYF TGTGCCAGCAGCCCTCGGGCAGGGGCCATCCAAGAGACCCAGTACTTC
TRBJ2-1 TRBD2 TRBV6-6 14 CASTNSGRDNEQFF TGTGCCAGCACCAATAGCGGGAGGGACAATGAGCAGTTCTTC
TRBJ2-1 - TRBV28 14 CASSLLGRANEQFF TGTGCCAGCAGTTTATTGGGCAGGGCTAATGAGCAGTTCTTC
TRBJ2-5 - TRBV10-1 15 CASSLGHSLEETQYF TGCGCCAGCAGTTTAGGACACAGCTTGGAAGAGACCCAGTACTTC
TRBJ2-5 TRBD1 TRBV6-6 15 CASSSWTGDVETQYF TGTGCCAGCAGTTCTTGGACAGGGGATGTAGAGACCCAGTACTTC
TRBJ2-1 TRBD2 TRBV25-1 14 CASILSGSGNEQFF TGTGCCAGCATCCTTAGCGGGAGCGGGAATGAGCAGTTCTTC
TRBJ2-5 TRBD2 TRBV9 15 CASSAAGGAVETQYF TGTGCCAGCAGCGCGGCGGGAGGGGCTGTAGAGACCCAGTACTTC
TRBJ2-2 - TRBV6-5 15 CASSYSTRGVGELFF TGTGCCAGCAGTTACTCGACAAGGGGTGTCGGGGAGCTGTTTTTT
TRBJ2-3 TRBD2 TRBV24-1 16 CATSDPSGRLRDTQYF TGTGCCACCAGTGATCCAAGCGGGAGGCTGAGGGATACGCAGTATTTT
TRBJ1-4 - TRBV27 14 CASSARLGPEKLFF TGTGCCAGCAGTGCCAGGTTGGGCCCTGAAAAACTGTTTTTT